A selection of T cell receptor beta chains follows, all from one sample in a study of regulatory T cells in long-lasting Graves disease. TCRdb passed the multiplex PCR reads through MiXCR, listing each CDR3 protein once. The sample lists hundreds of thousands of distinct CDR3 sequences; 9.5% to 15% were seen once. These sequences were also reported in another study, on T cells in Graves' hyperthyroidism and ophthalmopathy.

Source: peripheral blood mononuclear cells (PBMCs), taken at new diagnosis, from a patient treated with antithyroid drugs. The origin of the receptors is a woman between 25 and 40 years old with Graves disease. CDR3s include the opening cysteine and the closing phenylalanine or tryptophan. A D gene is named only where the DNA matches it firmly. Clone sizes are given selectively: once, few, many, or a class where the clone is expanded.

d_gene: .
j_gene: TRBJ2-7
v_gene: TRBV6-2/TRBV6-3
abundance: many
CDR3aa: CASSYAGLPYEQYF
CDR3nt: TGTGCCAGCAGTTACGCCGGGTTACCCTACGAGCAGTACTTC

d_gene: TRBD1
j_gene: TRBJ1-2
v_gene: TRBV20-1
abundance: .
CDR3aa: CSAQTGGFFGSGYTF
CDR3nt: TGCAGTGCCCAGACAGGGGGCTTTTTTGGTAGTGGCTACACCTTC

d_gene: .
j_gene: TRBJ2-2
v_gene: TRBV7-8
abundance: many
CDR3aa: CASSLSTNTGELFF
CDR3nt: TGTGCCAGCAGCTTATCAACGAACACCGGGGAGCTGTTTTTT

d_gene: .
j_gene: TRBJ1-2
v_gene: TRBV11-2
abundance: many
CDR3aa: CASSLDLGVGGYTF
CDR3nt: TGTGCCAGCAGCTTAGACTTGGGGGTTGGCGGCTACACCTTC

d_gene: TRBD1
j_gene: TRBJ1-6
v_gene: TRBV27
abundance: many
CDR3aa: CASSLSDRVNSPLHF
CDR3nt: TGTGCCAGCAGTTTGTCGGACAGGGTTAATTCACCCCTCCACTTT

d_gene: TRBD2
j_gene: TRBJ2-7
v_gene: TRBV30
abundance: few
CDR3aa: CASGLAGAYEQYF
CDR3nt: TGTGCCTCGGGACTAGCGGGAGCCTACGAGCAGTACTTC

d_gene: .
j_gene: TRBJ1-1
v_gene: TRBV6-2/TRBV6-3
abundance: .
CDR3aa: CASSAVGSGNTEAFF
CDR3nt: TGTGCCAGCAGTGCCGTGGGGTCTGGGAACACTGAAGCTTTCTTT

d_gene: TRBD1
j_gene: TRBJ2-1
v_gene: TRBV9
abundance: .
CDR3aa: CASSVVPGQPYNEQFF
CDR3nt: TGTGCCAGCAGCGTAGTTCCGGGACAGCCTTACAATGAGCAGTTCTTC

d_gene: TRBD1
j_gene: TRBJ1-5
v_gene: TRBV4-1
abundance: .
CDR3aa: CASSPLDRVKPQHF
CDR3nt: TGCGCCAGCAGCCCCCTGGACAGGGTCAAGCCCCAGCATTTT

d_gene: TRBD1
j_gene: TRBJ1-5
v_gene: TRBV28
abundance: many
CDR3aa: CASTITGQGPQPQHF
CDR3nt: TGTGCCAGCACTATTACGGGACAGGGTCCTCAGCCCCAGCATTTT